Each of the 18 T cell receptor beta chains below was sequenced from the same sample in a study of T-cell reconstitution after alpha-beta-depleted transplantation in children. The TCRbeta library was prepared with unique molecular identifiers. Each CDR3 protein is one row after TCRdb ran MiXCR on the PCR reads. The table has some 200,000 distinct CDR3 sequences, about a tenth seen once. Sequenced here: PBMCs, sampled before TCRalphabeta/CD19-depleted stem cell transplant. The receptors originated from a child under two years old with acute myeloid leukemia, due to receive a stem cell transplant.

There are many counts of this clonotype. The chain combines TRBV20-1 with TRBJ1-5; the D gene is possibly TRBD1 (5 bases). Germline lookup yields CDR1 DFQATT and CDR2 SNEGSKA (reference sequence). There are 16 residues in the CDR3. The ends were cut back, 0 bases at V and 4 bases at J, with 16 bases in the middle. The CDR3 sequence: CSARDSTGTSNQPQHF. Written as DNA, the CDR3 is TGCAGTGCTAGAGATTCAACCGGGACGTCAAATCAGCCCCAGCATTTT.

This clonotype was counted at least ten times. The genes are TRBV13 and TRBJ2-7, with TRBD2 matching over 13 bases. Germline values: CDR1 PRHDT, CDR2 FYEKMQ (reference sequence). Trimming took 5 bases from V and 7 from J; bases not matched to a gene: 8. This CDR3 has 15 amino acids. For the CDR3, the DNA is TGTGCCAGCAGCCCACGACTAGCGGGGGGCGGTGAGCAGTACTTC. Protein product: CASSPRLAGGGEQYF.

This clonotype was counted at least ten times. The genes are TRBV19 and TRBJ1-1; D gene unclear. CDR1 and CDR2 (germline): LNHDA, SQIVND (reference sequence). Trimming pared 2 bases from V and 2 bases from J, leaving 3 bases between. The CDR3 contains 12 residues. CDR3 region: CASSISNTEAFF. CDR3 nucleotide sequence: TGTGCCAGTAGTATAAGCAACACTGAAGCTTTCTTT.

This clonotype showed up many times. This chain links TRBV30 with TRBJ2-7, with D possibly matching TRBD1 (6 bases). From germline, CDR1 is GTSNPN and CDR2 SVGIG (reference sequence). The ends were cut back, 2 bases at V and 3 bases at J, with 11 bases in the middle. CDR3 length: 13 amino acids. CDR3 in DNA: TGTGCCTGGAGTAGACAGGTATTCTACGAGCAGTACTTC. This translates into CAWSRQVFYEQYF.

This clonotype came up once. The V and J genes are TRBV7-9 and TRBJ1-1; TRBD1 might be the D (5 bases). The germline V gene has CDR1 SEHNR and CDR2 FQNEAQ (reference sequence). This CDR3 has 13 amino acids. V dropped 5 bases and J dropped 1 base, with 8 bases sitting between them. CDR3 amino acids: CASSGAQNTEAFF. DNA for the CDR3: TGTGCCAGCAGCGGGGCTCAGAACACTGAAGCTTTCTTT.

To note about this clonotype: It may be a read error: a sequence one base away is much more abundant. The chain links TRBV20-1 to TRBJ2-7, with D possibly being TRBD1 (5 bases). Germline CDR1 reads DFQATT; CDR2 reads SNEGSKA (reference sequence). The CDR3 covers 12 residues. The CDR3 reads CSARSRAYEQSF. For the CDR3, the DNA is TGCAGTGCTAGATCCAGGGCCTACGAGCAGTCCTTC.

The table lists this clonotype with many counts. The chain links TRBV20-1 to TRBJ2-7; 9 bases map to TRBD2. Germline CDR1 reads DFQATT; CDR2 reads SNEGSKA (reference sequence). Trimming took 2 bases from V and 4 from J; bases not matched to a gene: 6. The CDR3 has 14 amino acids. The CDR3 is CSARYLAGYYEQYF. The CDR3 bases are TGCAGTGCTAGATACCTAGCGGGATATTACGAGCAGTACTTC.

This clonotype has a count of ten or more. The J gene is TRBJ1-1, the V gene TRBV7-2, with 7 nucleotides matching TRBD1. Germline values: CDR1 SGHTA, CDR2 FQGNSA. J gave up 6 bases and V 1 base, and 2 bases lay outside the gene matches. This CDR3 has 13 amino acids. The CDR3 DNA reads TGTGCCAGCAGCTTAGGGCAGGGGGCTGAAGCTTTCTTT. Translated, it gives CASSLGQGAEAFF.

A word on this clonotype: Possible read error: a much larger clone is one base away. The chain employs TRBV7-9 and TRBJ2-7; the match to TRBD2 covers 7 bases. Germline V gene data show CDR1 as SEHNR and CDR2 as FQNEAQ (reference sequence). This CDR3 region has 15 residues. The CDR3 sequence is CASSPGDYLPYEQCF. For the CDR3, the DNA is TGTGCCAGCAGCCCCGGGGACTATCTTCCCTACGAGCAGTGCTTC.

In this sample, this clonotype turned up a few times. The chain has TRBV28 and TRBJ1-5; 7 nucleotides agree with TRBD1. Looked up from germline, CDR1 is MDHEN and CDR2 is SYDVKM. The CDR3 consists of 14 residues. The J segment lost 1 base and the V segment lost 8 bases, leaving 5 bases of the junction unmatched. As DNA, the CDR3 is TGTGCCAGCGCGACAGGGATGAGCAATCAGCCCCAGCATTTT. Protein product: CASATGMSNQPQHF.

Many counts were recorded for this clonotype. The J gene is TRBJ1-4, the V gene TRBV21-1; no check of the table's D call, TRBD1, against the DNA was made. TRBV21-1 is a recognized pseudogene. This CDR3 has 16 amino acids. The CDR3 coding sequence is TGTGCCAGCAGCAAAGCCGGAAGGGGTATTTGGGAAAAACTGTTTTTT. Amino acids: CASSKAGRGIWEKLFF.

The table lists this clonotype with many counts. The V call is TRBV9, the J call TRBJ2-1; TRBD2 might be the D (7 bases). V was pared by 3 bases and J by 6 bases, with 19 bases between. Germline-derived CDR1 and CDR2 are SGDLS and YYNGEE. The CDR3 contains 16 residues. The CDR3 DNA is TGTGCCAGCAGCGCCCGTAGTGGGGGGGCCATCAATGAGCAGTTCTTC. This encodes CASSARSGGAINEQFF.

On this clonotype itself: A much more abundant neighbour one base away suggests this may be a read error. The chain links TRBV29-1 to TRBJ2-3; possibly TRBD2 for D (6 bases). The CDR3 has 14 residues. Per germline, CDR1 SQVTM and CDR2 ANQGSEA. Trimming took off 7 bases at V and 2 bases at J, with 16 bases between the two ends. This CDR3 is CSAQDGSPTDTQYF. CDR3 bases: TGCAGCGCCCAGGACGGGAGCCCCACAGATACGCAGTATTTT.

This clonotype was observed at least ten times. This chain uses TRBV20-1 with TRBJ1-4; D remains unclear. This CDR3 is 13 amino acids long. With 3 bases removed from V and 4 bases from J, the gap between germline ends came to 9 bases. Germline CDR1 DFQATT, CDR2 SNEGSKA (reference sequence). CDR3 loop: CSASQVLNEKLFF. The CDR3 DNA sequence: TGCAGTGCTAGCCAGGTTCTTAATGAAAAACTGTTTTTT.

In this sample, this clonotype turned up many times. The chain has TRBV28 and TRBJ1-1; tentative D call: TRBD1 (5 bases). V was cut by 1 base and J by 11 bases, with 8 bases left in between. The CDR3 totals 11 residues. Germline V CDR1 and CDR2: MDHEN, SYDVKM. The CDR3, as DNA: TGTGCCAGCAGTTTATTCGGGGGGGCTTTCTTT. Its translation is CASSLFGGAFF. Full variable domain (outside the CDR3, taken from reference TRBV28 and TRBJ1-1): DVKVTQSSRYLVKRTGEKVFLECVQDMDHENMFWYRQDPGLGLRLIYFSYDVKMKEKGDIPEGYSVSREKKERFSLILESASTNQTSMYLCASSLFGGAFFGQGTRLTVV.

Many counts were recorded for this clonotype. The chain has TRBV12-3 or TRBV12-4 and TRBJ1-5; unclear D gene. Trimming cost V 3 bases and J 4 bases, with 10 bases left between them. The length of the CDR3 is 14 residues. The CDR3, as DNA: TGTGCCAGCAGTTTTGGCCAGATAAATCAGCCCCAGCATTTT. As protein: CASSFGQINQPQHF.

This clonotype was found many times. This chain links TRBV5-4 with TRBJ1-6; TRBD1 agrees at 11 bases. The CDR3 sequence is 15 residues long. With V trimmed by 4 bases and J by 8 bases, 5 bases remained unmatched. Germline-derived CDR1 and CDR2 are SGHNT and YYREEE (reference sequence). The CDR3 here is CASSPGGQGDSPLHF. In nucleotides, the CDR3 is TGTGCCAGCAGCCCGGGGGGACAGGGGGATTCACCCCTCCACTTT. Full variable domain (missing parts from reference TRBV5-4 and TRBJ1-6): ETGVTQSPTHLIKTRGQQVTLRCSSQSGHNTVSWYQQALGQGPQFIFQYYREEENGRGNFPPRFSGLQFPNYSSELNVNALELDDSALYLCASSPGGQGDSPLHFGNGTRLTVT.

At least ten counts were recorded for this clonotype. The chain employs TRBV12-3 or TRBV12-4 and TRBJ2-2, with TRBD1 as a possible D gene (5 bases). Deletions cut 1 base from V and 7 bases from J, with 19 bases between. This CDR3 contains 17 residues. CDR3 nucleotide sequence: TGTGCCAGCAGTTTAGTATTCCCAGGGAAAAGTAGCGGGGAGCTGTTTTTT. Residues: CASSLVFPGKSSGELFF.